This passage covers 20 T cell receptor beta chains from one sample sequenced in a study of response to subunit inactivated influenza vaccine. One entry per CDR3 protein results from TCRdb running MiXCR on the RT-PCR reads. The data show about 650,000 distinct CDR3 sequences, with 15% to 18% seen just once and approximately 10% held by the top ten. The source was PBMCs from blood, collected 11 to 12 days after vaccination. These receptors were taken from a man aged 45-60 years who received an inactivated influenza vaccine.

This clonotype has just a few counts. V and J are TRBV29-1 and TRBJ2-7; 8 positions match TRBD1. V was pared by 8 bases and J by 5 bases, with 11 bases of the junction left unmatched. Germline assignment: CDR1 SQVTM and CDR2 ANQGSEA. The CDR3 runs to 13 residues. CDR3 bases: TGCAGCATTCGGACAGGGCTAATTAACGAGCAGTACTTC. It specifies CSIRTGLINEQYF.

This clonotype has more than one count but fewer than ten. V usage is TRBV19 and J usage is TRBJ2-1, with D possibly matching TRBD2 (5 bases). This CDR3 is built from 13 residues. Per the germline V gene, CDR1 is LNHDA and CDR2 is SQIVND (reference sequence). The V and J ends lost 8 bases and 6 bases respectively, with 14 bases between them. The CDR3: CASCLGITNEQFF. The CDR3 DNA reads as TGTGCCAGTTGTCTCGGGATTACCAATGAGCAGTTCTTC.

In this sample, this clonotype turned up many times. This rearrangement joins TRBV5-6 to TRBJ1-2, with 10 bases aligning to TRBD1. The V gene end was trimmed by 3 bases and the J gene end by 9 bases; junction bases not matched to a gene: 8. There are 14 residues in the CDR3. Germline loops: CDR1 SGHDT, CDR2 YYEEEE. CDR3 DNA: TGTGCCAGCAGCTCCTTACGACAGGGGGCAAGCTACACCTTC. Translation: CASSSLRQGASYTF.

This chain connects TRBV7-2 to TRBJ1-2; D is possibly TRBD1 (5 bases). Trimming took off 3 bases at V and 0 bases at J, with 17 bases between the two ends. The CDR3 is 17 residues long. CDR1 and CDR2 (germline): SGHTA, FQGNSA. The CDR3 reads CASSFAAGRTPNYGYTF. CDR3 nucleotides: TGTGCCAGCAGCTTTGCGGCAGGGAGGACTCCTAACTATGGCTACACCTTC.

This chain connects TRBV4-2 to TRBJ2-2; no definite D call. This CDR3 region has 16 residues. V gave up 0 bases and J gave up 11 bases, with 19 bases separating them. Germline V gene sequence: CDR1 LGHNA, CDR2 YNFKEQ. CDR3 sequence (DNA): TGTGCCAGCAGCCAAGATTCCGACGGCCTTCCGCGAGAGCTGTTTTTT. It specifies CASSQDSDGLPRELFF.

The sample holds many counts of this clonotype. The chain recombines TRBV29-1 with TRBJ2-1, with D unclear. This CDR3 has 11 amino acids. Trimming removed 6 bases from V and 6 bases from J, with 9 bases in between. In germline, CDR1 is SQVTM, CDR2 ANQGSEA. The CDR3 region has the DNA TGCAGCGTCCCGTGGGGCAATGAGCAGTTCTTC. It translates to CSVPWGNEQFF.

CDR3 loop: CASSPRAQSGELFF. DNA for the CDR3: TGTGCCAGCAGCCCAAGAGCCCAATCCGGGGAGCTGTTTTTT. The chain joins TRBV7-2 to TRBJ2-2; D remains ambiguous. V was pared by 5 bases and J by 6 bases, with 13 bases between. Germline CDR1 reads SGHTA; CDR2 reads FQGNSA. CDR3 length equals 14 residues. Full variable domain (outside the CDR3, taken from reference TRBV7-2 and TRBJ2-2): GAGVSQSPSNKVTEKGKDVELRCDPISGHTALYWYRQSLGQGLEFLIYFQGNSAPDKSGLPSDRFSAERTGGSVSTLTIQRTQQEDSAVYLCASSPRAQSGELFFGEGSRLTVL.

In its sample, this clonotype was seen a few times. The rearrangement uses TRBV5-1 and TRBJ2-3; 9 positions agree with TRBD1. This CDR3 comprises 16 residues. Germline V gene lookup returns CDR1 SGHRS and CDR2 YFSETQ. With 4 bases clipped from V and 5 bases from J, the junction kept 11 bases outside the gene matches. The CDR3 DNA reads TGCGCCAGCAGCCCCCTAAACAGGGGGCTGGAAGATACGCAGTATTTT. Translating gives CASSPLNRGLEDTQYF. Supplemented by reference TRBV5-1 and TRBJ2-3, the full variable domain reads KAGVTQTPRYLIKTRGQQVTLSCSPISGHRSVSWYQQTPGQGLQFLFEYFSETQRNKGNFPGRFSGRQFSNSRSEMNVSTLELGDSALYLCASSPLNRGLEDTQYFGPGTRLTVL.

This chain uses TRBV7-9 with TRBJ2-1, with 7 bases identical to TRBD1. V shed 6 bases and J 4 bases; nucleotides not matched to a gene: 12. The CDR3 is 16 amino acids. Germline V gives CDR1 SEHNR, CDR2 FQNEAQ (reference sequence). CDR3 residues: CASSSSGTAIYNEQFF. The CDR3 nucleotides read TGTGCCAGCAGTTCCTCCGGGACAGCAATTTACAATGAGCAGTTCTTC.

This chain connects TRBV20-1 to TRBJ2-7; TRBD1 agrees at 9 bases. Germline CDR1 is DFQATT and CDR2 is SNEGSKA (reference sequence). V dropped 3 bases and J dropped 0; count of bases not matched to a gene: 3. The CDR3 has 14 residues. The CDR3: CSARGTGTSYEQYF. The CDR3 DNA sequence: TGCAGTGCTAGGGGGACAGGGACCTCCTACGAGCAGTACTTC.

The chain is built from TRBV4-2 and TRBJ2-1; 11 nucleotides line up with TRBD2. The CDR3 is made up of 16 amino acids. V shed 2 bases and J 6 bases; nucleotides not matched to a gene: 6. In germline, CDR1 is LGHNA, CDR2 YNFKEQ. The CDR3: CASSQYSGRAINEQFF. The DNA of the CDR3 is TGTGCCAGCAGCCAATATAGCGGGAGGGCCATCAATGAGCAGTTCTTC.

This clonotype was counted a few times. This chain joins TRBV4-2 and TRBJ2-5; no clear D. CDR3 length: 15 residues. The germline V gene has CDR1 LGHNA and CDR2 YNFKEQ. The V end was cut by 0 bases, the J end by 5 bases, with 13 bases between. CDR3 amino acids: CASSQEPKTSETQYF. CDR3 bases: TGTGCCAGCAGCCAAGAACCCAAGACTTCGGAGACCCAGTACTTC.

The CDR3 nucleotides are TGCGCCAGCAGCCAAGAGAGTATGGGGGACAGGGGATACGAGCAGTACTTC. It yields the protein CASSQESMGDRGYEQYF. The chain links TRBV4-1 to TRBJ2-7, with 10 bases lining up with TRBD1. Germline lookup yields CDR1 MGHRA and CDR2 YSYEKL. Losses at the gene ends were 0 bases for V and 4 bases for J; bases not matched to a gene: 9. The CDR3 has 17 amino acids.

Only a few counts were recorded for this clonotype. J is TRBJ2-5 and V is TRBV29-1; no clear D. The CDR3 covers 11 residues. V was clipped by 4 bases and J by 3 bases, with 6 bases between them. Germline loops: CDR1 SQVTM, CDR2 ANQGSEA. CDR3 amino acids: CSVGTEETQYF. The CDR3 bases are TGCAGCGTTGGAACCGAAGAGACCCAGTACTTC.

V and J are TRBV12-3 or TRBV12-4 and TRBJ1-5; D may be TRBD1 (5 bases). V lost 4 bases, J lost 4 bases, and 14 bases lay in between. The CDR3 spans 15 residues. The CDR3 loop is CASSYGGEGNQPQHF. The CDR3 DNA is TGTGCCAGCAGTTACGGCGGGGAGGGGAATCAGCCCCAGCATTTT.

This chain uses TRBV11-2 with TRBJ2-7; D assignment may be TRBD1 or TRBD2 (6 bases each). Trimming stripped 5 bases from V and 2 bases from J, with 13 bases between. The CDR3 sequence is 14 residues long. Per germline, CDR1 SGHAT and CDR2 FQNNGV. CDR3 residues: CASSPWRDTYEQYF. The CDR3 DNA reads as TGTGCCAGCAGCCCCTGGCGGGACACCTACGAGCAGTACTTC.

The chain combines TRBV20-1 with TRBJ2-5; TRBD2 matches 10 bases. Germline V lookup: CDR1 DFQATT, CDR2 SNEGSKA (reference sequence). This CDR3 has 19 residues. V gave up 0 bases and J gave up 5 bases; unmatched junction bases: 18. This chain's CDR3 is CSARDVLQRGGWVVETQYF. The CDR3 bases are TGCAGTGCTAGAGATGTCCTACAGCGGGGGGGATGGGTCGTGGAGACCCAGTACTTC.

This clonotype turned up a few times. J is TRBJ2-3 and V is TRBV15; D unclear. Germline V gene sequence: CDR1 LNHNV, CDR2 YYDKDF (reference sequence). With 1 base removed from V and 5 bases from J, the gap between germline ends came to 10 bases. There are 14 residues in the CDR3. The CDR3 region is CATSRVIWGDTQYF. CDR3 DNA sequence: TGTGCCACCAGCAGAGTTATATGGGGAGATACGCAGTATTTT.

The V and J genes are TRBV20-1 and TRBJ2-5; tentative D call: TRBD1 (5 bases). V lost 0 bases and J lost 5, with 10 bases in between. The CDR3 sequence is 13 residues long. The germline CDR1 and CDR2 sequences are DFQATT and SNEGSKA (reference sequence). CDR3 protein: CSARDQGLETQYF. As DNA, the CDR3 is TGCAGTGCTAGAGATCAGGGTTTGGAGACCCAGTACTTC.

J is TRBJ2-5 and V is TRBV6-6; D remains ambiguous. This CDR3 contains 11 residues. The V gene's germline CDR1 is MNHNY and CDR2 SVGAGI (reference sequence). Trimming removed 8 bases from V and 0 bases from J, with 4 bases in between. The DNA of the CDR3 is TGTGCCAGCGGGTACCAAGAGACCCAGTACTTC. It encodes CASGYQETQYF.